These 7 T cell receptor beta chains came from one sample sequenced in a study of CD4+ T cells in melanoma. TCRdb's table, derived via immunoSEQ multiplex PCR, lists solely in-frame clones and lacks some. The sample carries about 13,000 clones, around 72% recorded once. The sequenced sample consisted of cells from a culture (not recorded whether cultured in vitro). These receptor sequences come from a human donor with melanoma.

The V and J genes are TRBV11-2 and TRBJ2-3; tentatively, D is TRBD1 (5 bases). Trimming pared 1 base from V and 2 bases from J, leaving 10 bases between. The CDR3 has 15 residues. Germline V lookup: CDR1 SGHAT, CDR2 FQNNGV. In nucleotides, the CDR3 is TGTGCCAGCAGCTTAGTAGGGGAAATCACAGATACGCAGTATTTT. Translating it yields CASSLVGEITDTQYF. The full variable domain, in which reference TRBV11-2 and TRBJ2-3 provide the parts outside the CDR3, is EAGVAQSPRYKIIEKRQSVAFWCNPISGHATLYWYQQILGQGPKLLIQFQNNGVVDDSQLPKDRFSAERLKGVDSTLKIQPAKLEDSAVYLCASSLVGEITDTQYFGPGTRLTVL.

The table lists this clone with a count of one. The V and J genes are TRBV4-1 and TRBJ2-1; D is uncertain. Germline V gene data show CDR1 as MGHRA and CDR2 as YSYEKL. The CDR3 runs 16 residues. V shed 1 base and J shed 1 base, with 11 bases lying between them. For the CDR3, the DNA is TGCGCCAGCAGCCAAGGGTTCAGTCGATCCTACAATGAGCAGTTCTTC. Translating gives CASSQGFSRSYNEQFF.

V usage is TRBV2 and J usage is TRBJ1-4; D not resolved. From germline, CDR1 is SNHLY and CDR2 FYNNEI. This CDR3 contains 18 residues. V lost 5 bases to trimming and J lost 5 bases, with 24 bases between them. The CDR3 sequence: CASSSRLPSPGINEKLFF. The CDR3 DNA is TGTGCCAGCAGTTCTCGACTCCCATCCCCGGGGATCAATGAAAAACTGTTTTTT.

The J gene is TRBJ2-7, the V gene TRBV6-1; 7 nucleotides line up with TRBD1. The junction had 4 bases not matched to a gene; V was cut back by 5 bases and J by 6 bases. CDR1 and CDR2 (germline): MNHNS, SASEGT. This CDR3 is built from 12 residues. The CDR3 protein is CASSNRGSEQYF. DNA of the CDR3: TGTGCCAGCAGTAACAGGGGCAGCGAGCAGTACTTC.

This clone was seen a few times. This chain connects TRBV4-2 to TRBJ1-1, with 7 bases that match TRBD1. The CDR3 has 17 residues. Germline CDR1 is LGHNA and CDR2 is YNFKEQ. The junction had 11 bases not matched to a gene; V was cut back by 4 bases and J by 0 bases. Written as DNA, the CDR3 is TGTGCCAGCAGCCCACCCCAGGGACAGACTATGAACACTGAAGCTTTCTTT. As protein: CASSPPQGQTMNTEAFF.

V is TRBV6-6 and J is TRBJ1-2, with 7 bases aligning to TRBD1. Germline V lookup: CDR1 MNHNY, CDR2 SVGAGI (reference sequence). Trimming at V came to 6 bases and at J to 4 bases, leaving 8 bases not matched to a gene. This CDR3 contains 14 residues. CDR3 amino acids: CASSPVDRFYGYTF. The CDR3 DNA is TGTGCCAGCAGCCCAGTGGACAGGTTCTATGGCTACACCTTC.

The chain carries TRBV6-5 and TRBJ2-1; TRBD1 or TRBD2 may be the D gene (6 bases each). V lost 7 bases, J lost 9 bases, and 16 bases lay in between. CDR1 and CDR2 (germline): MNHEY, SVGAGI. The CDR3 runs 13 residues. The DNA for the CDR3 is TGTGCCAGCATGACCTGGGGGGCCCTTGAGCAGTTCTTC. It codes for CASMTWGALEQFF.